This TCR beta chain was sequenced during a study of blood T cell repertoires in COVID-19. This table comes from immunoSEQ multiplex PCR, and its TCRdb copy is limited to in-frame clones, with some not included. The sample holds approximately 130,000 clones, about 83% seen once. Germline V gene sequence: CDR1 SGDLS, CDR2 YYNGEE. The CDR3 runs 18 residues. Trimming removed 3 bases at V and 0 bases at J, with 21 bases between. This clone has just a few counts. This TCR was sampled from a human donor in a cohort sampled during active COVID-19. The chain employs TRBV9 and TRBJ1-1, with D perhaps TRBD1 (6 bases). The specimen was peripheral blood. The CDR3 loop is CASSALLPGALLNTEAFF. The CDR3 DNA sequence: TGTGCCAGCAGCGCACTTCTGCCAGGGGCCCTCCTGAACACTGAAGCTTTCTTT. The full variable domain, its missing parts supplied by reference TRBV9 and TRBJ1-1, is DSGVTQTPKHLITATGQRVTLRCSPRSGDLSVYWYQQSLDQGLQFLIQYYNGEERAKGNILERFSAQQFPDLHSELNLSSLELGDSALYFCASSALLPGALLNTEAFFGQGTRLTVV.